These 29 T cell receptor beta chains came from one sample sequenced in a study of early T cells in non-severe SARS-CoV-2 infection. TCRdb re-analysed the 5' RACE reads in MiXCR, keeping a single row per CDR3 protein. The table shows 35,000 to 40,000 distinct CDR3 sequences, with nearly 6% occurring only once. Sequenced material: whole blood. The receptor source for this set is an adult who was a healthcare worker with PCR-confirmed SARS-CoV-2 infection or an uninfected control (not recorded which).

This clonotype was picked up many times. The gene calls are TRBV30 and TRBJ2-2; 13 positions match TRBD2. Germline values: CDR1 GTSNPN, CDR2 SVGIG (reference sequence). The trim removed 0 bases at V and 9 bases at J, leaving 13 bases unmatched. This CDR3 comprises 18 residues. In nucleotides, the CDR3 is TGTGCCTGGAGTGTAGGGTGGACTAGCGGGAGCACGGGTCGGGAGCTGTTTTTT. This translates into CAWSVGWTSGSTGRELFF.

The chain employs TRBV3-1 and TRBJ2-7; 7 nucleotides align to TRBD2. The CDR3 has 11 amino acids. V was pared by 3 bases and J by 7 bases, with 0 bases of the junction left unmatched. Germline values: CDR1 LGHDT, CDR2 YNNKEL (reference sequence). In DNA, the CDR3 is TGTGCCAGCAGCCAGGGGGGGGAGCAGTACTTC. As protein: CASSQGGEQYF.

The rearrangement links TRBV20-1 to TRBJ1-4, with D unclear. Germline V CDR1 and CDR2: DFQATT, SNEGSKA (reference sequence). Trimming took 1 base from V and 7 from J, leaving 16 bases between them. This CDR3 region has 15 residues. The CDR3 spells CSARGVLSSGEKLFF. For the CDR3, the DNA is TGCAGTGCTAGAGGAGTTCTCAGTAGTGGTGAAAAACTGTTTTTT.

As to this clonotype: A much larger clone sits a single nucleotide away, making a read error possible. The V and J genes are TRBV11-2 and TRBJ1-2; D not certain. This CDR3 has 12 amino acids. In germline, CDR1 is SGHAT, CDR2 FQNNGV. The CDR3 region has the DNA TGTGCCAGCAGACTGGATAACTATGGCTACGCCTTC. Protein: CASRLDNYGYAF.

This clonotype is medium-sized within its sample. This chain joins TRBV4-2 and TRBJ2-1, with 7 bases matching TRBD1. V lost 0 bases and J lost 8; bases outside the gene matches: 7. This CDR3 has 15 amino acids. Germline V gene lookup returns CDR1 LGHNA and CDR2 YNFKEQ. The CDR3, as DNA: TGTGCCAGCAGCCAAGAAAGGGGGCTGGGGGATGAGCAGTTCTTC. It is translated as CASSQERGLGDEQFF.

The V gene is TRBV5-8, the J gene TRBJ2-1; a possible D gene is TRBD2 (5 bases). CDR1 and CDR2 (germline): SGHTS, YDEGEE. The CDR3 is 17 amino acids. The V gene lost 1 base and the J gene lost 5 bases, with 19 bases spanning the gap. The CDR3 here is CASSLQAGGRIDNEQFF. The CDR3, as DNA: TGTGCCAGCAGCTTGCAGGCAGGCGGGCGTATTGACAATGAGCAGTTCTTC. Supplemented by reference TRBV5-8 and TRBJ2-1, the full variable domain reads EAGVTQSPTHLIKTRGQQATLRCSPISGHTSVYWYQQALGLGLQFLLWYDEGEERNRGNFPPRFSGRQFPNYSSELNVNALELEDSALYLCASSLQAGGRIDNEQFFGPGTRLTVL.

Many counts were recorded for this clonotype. The gene calls are TRBV29-1 and TRBJ2-1; 7 nucleotides match TRBD2. The CDR3 is 14 amino acids. J lost 0 bases, V lost 5 bases, and 4 bases had no gene match. The germline CDR1 and CDR2 sequences are SQVTM and ANQGSEA. CDR3 bases: TGCAGCGTTACGCCTAGCGGCTCCTACAATGAGCAGTTCTTC. Translated, it gives CSVTPSGSYNEQFF.

This clonotype has ten or more counts. V is TRBV7-2 and J is TRBJ2-4; tentative D call: TRBD1 (5 bases). Germline V gives CDR1 SGHTA, CDR2 FQGNSA. V was cut by 1 base and J by 0 bases, with 13 bases left in between. This CDR3 spans 17 amino acids. The chain's CDR3 is CASSLDRQGLAKNIQYF. CDR3 DNA: TGTGCCAGCAGCTTAGACCGGCAGGGCCTAGCCAAAAACATTCAGTACTTC. Filled out from reference TRBV7-2 and TRBJ2-4, the complete variable domain reads GAGVSQSPSNKVTEKGKDVELRCDPISGHTALYWYRQSLGQGLEFLIYFQGNSAPDKSGLPSDRFSAERTGGSVSTLTIQRTQQEDSAVYLCASSLDRQGLAKNIQYFGAGTRLSVL.

This clonotype showed up many times. V gene TRBV3-1 combines with J gene TRBJ1-1; no firm D call. V was shortened by 0 bases and J by 0 bases, with 23 bases between the two germline ends. This CDR3 is 20 amino acids long. The V gene's germline CDR1 is LGHDT and CDR2 YNNKEL (reference sequence). CDR3 bases: TGTGCCAGCAGCCAAGATCTTGGGGAGCGGGTCTGGATCGTGAACACTGAAGCTTTCTTT. Protein sequence: CASSQDLGERVWIVNTEAFF.

The sample holds many counts of this clonotype. V gene TRBV5-5 combines with J gene TRBJ2-3, with 8 bases identical to TRBD2. From germline, CDR1 is SGHKS and CDR2 YYEKEE (reference sequence). The V segment lost 5 bases and the J segment 4 bases; nucleotides outside the gene matches: 6. The CDR3 consists of 14 residues. CDR3 coding DNA: TGTGCCAGCAGAAGCGGACTAGCAGCAGATACGCAGTATTTT. Protein sequence: CASRSGLAADTQYF.

This clonotype was observed many times. The chain links TRBV27 to TRBJ1-2; D is undetermined. V was pared by 5 bases and J by 3 bases, with 10 bases between. Germline V CDR1 and CDR2: MNHEY, SMNVEV (reference sequence). CDR3 length: 13 amino acids. The CDR3 loop reads CASSPAGHYGYTF. The DNA of the CDR3 is TGTGCCAGCAGTCCTGCCGGTCACTATGGCTACACCTTC.

CDR3 amino acids: CASSLQPGTVTDTQYF. CDR3 nucleotide sequence: TGTGCCAGCAGCCTTCAGCCCGGGACGGTCACAGATACGCAGTATTTT. V usage is TRBV6-5 and J usage is TRBJ2-3, with D possibly being TRBD1 or TRBD2 (5 bases each). V was trimmed by 6 bases and J by 2 bases, leaving 18 bases between them. This CDR3 contains 16 residues. Germline V gene data show CDR1 as MNHEY and CDR2 as SVGAGI.

This clonotype was seen repeatedly, ten times or more. V gene TRBV4-3 combines with J gene TRBJ2-7, with unresolved D. Trimming cost V 0 bases and J 2 bases, with 14 bases left between them. Per the germline V gene, CDR1 is LGHNA and CDR2 is YSLEER. The CDR3 runs to 16 residues. Here the CDR3 DNA reads TGCGCCAGCAGCCAAGATTTCGGGCCGTACCCCTACGAGCAGTACTTC. Its translation is CASSQDFGPYPYEQYF.

At least ten counts were recorded for this clonotype. V usage is TRBV5-1 and J usage is TRBJ1-2; D is possibly TRBD1 (6 bases). The CDR3 is 15 amino acids. V was cut by 1 base and J by 3 bases, with 13 bases left in between. The V gene's germline CDR1 is SGHRS and CDR2 YFSETQ. The CDR3 sequence is CASSLPGTSYYGYTF. DNA of the CDR3: TGCGCCAGCAGCTTGCCTGGGACATCCTACTATGGCTACACCTTC.

Regarding this clonotype: Just one base apart from a much larger clone, this may be a read error. The chain uses TRBV10-2 and TRBJ2-1, with D tentatively TRBD1 or TRBD2 (5 bases each). V shed 8 bases and J shed 7 bases, with 18 bases lying between them. The CDR3 length is 14 residues. CDR1 WSHSY and CDR2 SAAADI come from the germline V gene. CDR3 sequence: CASCPLGLANEQFF. The CDR3 bases are TGCGCCAGCTGCCCACTGGGGCTAGCAAATGAGCAGTTCTTC.

This clonotype was seen a few times. V usage is TRBV27 and J usage is TRBJ2-1, with a tentative D call TRBD2 (6 bases). Germline loops: CDR1 MNHEY, CDR2 SMNVEV (reference sequence). Between the trimmed V and J ends, which lost 4 bases and 3 bases, there was a span of 13 bases. This CDR3 contains 15 residues. The CDR3 reads CASSWSGTLYNEQFF. The CDR3 DNA is TGTGCCAGCAGTTGGTCCGGGACTCTCTACAATGAGCAGTTCTTC.

This clonotype appeared many times. This chain connects TRBV5-8 to TRBJ2-7; the D gene is possibly TRBD2 (6 bases). The CDR3 totals 13 residues. CDR1 and CDR2 (germline): SGHTS, YDEGEE. Trimming took 2 bases from V and 5 from J, leaving 11 bases between them. The CDR3 DNA sequence: TGTGCCAGCAGCTTAGTGGAGGGCCACGAGCAGTACTTC. Residues: CASSLVEGHEQYF.

This clonotype appeared many times. This sequence joins TRBV5-1 and TRBJ2-3; possible D gene TRBD1, 5 bases. Germline V CDR1 and CDR2: SGHRS, YFSETQ. This CDR3 comprises 13 residues. The V and J ends lost 5 bases and 5 bases respectively, with 12 bases between them. The CDR3 DNA sequence: TGCGCCAGCAGTTCAAACAGGCAAGATACGCAGTATTTT. Encoded protein: CASSSNRQDTQYF. The variable domain in full, completed from reference TRBV5-1 and TRBJ2-3, reads KAGVTQTPRYLIKTRGQQVTLSCSPISGHRSVSWYQQTPGQGLQFLFEYFSETQRNKGNFPGRFSGRQFSNSRSEMNVSTLELGDSALYLCASSSNRQDTQYFGPGTRLTVL.

This clonotype came up many times. This rearrangement joins TRBV15 to TRBJ1-1; perhaps TRBD1 as D (6 bases). Between the trimmed V and J ends, which lost 5 bases and 5 bases, there was a span of 21 bases. This CDR3 contains 16 residues. Germline lookup yields CDR1 LNHNV and CDR2 YYDKDF (reference sequence). In nucleotides, the CDR3 is TGTGCCACCAGCCTGGGTGGGGGGCAGGGTGAGACTGAAGCTTTCTTT. Protein product: CATSLGGGQGETEAFF.

This clonotype was seen ten or more times. V usage is TRBV12-3 or TRBV12-4 and J usage is TRBJ1-5; D is perhaps TRBD1 (5 bases). The CDR3 contains 14 residues. V gave up 7 bases and J gave up 6 bases, with 16 bases separating them. In DNA, the CDR3 is TGTGCCAGCACCTTGGGAAGGGGTGGTCAGCCCCAGCATTTT. Its translation: CASTLGRGGQPQHF.

This clonotype was detected many times. The chain's CDR3 is CASSGGVLYGYTF. The CDR3 coding sequence is TGTGCCAGCAGCGGTGGCGTCCTCTATGGCTACACCTTC. The J gene is TRBJ1-2, the V gene TRBV7-2; D remains unclear. The V end was cut by 5 bases, the J end by 4 bases, with 11 bases between. This CDR3 is built from 13 residues. CDR1 SGHTA and CDR2 FQGNSA come from the germline V gene. Full variable domain (rest looked up from reference TRBV7-2 and TRBJ1-2): GAGVSQSPSNKVTEKGKDVELRCDPISGHTALYWYRQSLGQGLEFLIYFQGNSAPDKSGLPSDRFSAERTGGSVSTLTIQRTQQEDSAVYLCASSGGVLYGYTFGSGTRLTVV.

This clonotype was counted many times. The CDR3 nucleotides are TGCAGTGCTAGAACCGGGACTAGCGTTAGCCATGAGCAGTTCTTC. Translation gives CSARTGTSVSHEQFF. This chain connects TRBV20-1 to TRBJ2-1; 10 bases line up with TRBD2. The CDR3 extends over 15 amino acids. The ends lost 2 bases at V and 8 bases at J; junction bases unmatched: 9. The germline gives CDR1 DFQATT, CDR2 SNEGSKA (reference sequence).

At least ten counts were recorded for this clonotype. The rearrangement uses TRBV29-1 and TRBJ2-7, with a possible D match to TRBD1 (5 bases). Germline V CDR1 and CDR2: SQVTM, ANQGSEA. CDR3 length: 15 amino acids. Trimming took off 5 bases at V and 1 base at J, with 18 bases between the two ends. The DNA of the CDR3 is TGCAGCGTTTCCCTGGGGCTCTCTCTTTCCTACGAGCAGTACTTC. The encoded protein is CSVSLGLSLSYEQYF.

The V call is TRBV11-2, the J call TRBJ2-2, with D perhaps TRBD2 (5 bases). This CDR3 region has 15 residues. The germline CDR1 and CDR2 sequences are SGHAT and FQNNGV. Trimming left V 5 bases short and J 2 bases short, with 12 bases between. The CDR3 region has the DNA TGTGCCAGCAGCCGCCTTCGGGGTAACACCGGGGAGCTGTTTTTT. It translates to CASSRLRGNTGELFF.

This clonotype was counted ten times or more. This sequence joins TRBV5-1 and TRBJ2-5; possible D gene TRBD2, 6 bases. CDR3 length: 14 residues. The germline CDR1 and CDR2 sequences are SGHRS and YFSETQ. V lost 0 bases and J 7 bases, leaving 13 bases between the germline ends. The CDR3 DNA is TGCGCCAGCAGCTTGGTTATAGCGGTCAGGACCCAGTACTTC. It translates to CASSLVIAVRTQYF.

This clonotype came up a few times. The rearrangement links TRBV11-2 to TRBJ2-2; D might be TRBD1 or TRBD2, each matching 5 bases. The CDR3 loop spans 16 amino acids. Trimming took off 1 base at V and 4 bases at J, with 13 bases between the two ends. In germline, CDR1 is SGHAT, CDR2 FQNNGV. CDR3 bases: TGTGCCAGCAGCTTAGGGTCGGGGCGCGGCACCGGGGAGCTGTTTTTT. Translated, it gives CASSLGSGRGTGELFF. The full variable domain, in which reference TRBV11-2 and TRBJ2-2 provide the parts outside the CDR3, is EAGVAQSPRYKIIEKRQSVAFWCNPISGHATLYWYQQILGQGPKLLIQFQNNGVVDDSQLPKDRFSAERLKGVDSTLKIQPAKLEDSAVYLCASSLGSGRGTGELFFGEGSRLTVL.

This clonotype has only a few counts. The rearrangement uses TRBV12-3 or TRBV12-4 and TRBJ1-5, with D uncertain. CDR3 length equals 12 residues. V lost 1 base and J lost 6, with 4 bases in between. DNA for the CDR3: TGTGCCAGCAGTTTAGAAGGTCAGCCCCAGCATTTT. Amino acid sequence: CASSLEGQPQHF.

Comment on this clonotype: This clone may be a read error of a much larger clone one base away. The V and J genes are TRBV6-2 or TRBV6-3 and TRBJ2-3; D is ambiguous. Trimming took 6 bases from V and 3 from J, leaving 13 bases between them. The length of the CDR3 is 14 residues. The germline V gene has CDR1 MNHEY and CDR2 SVGEGT. CDR3 sequence (DNA): TGTGCCAGCAGCCGCCTTCATGGTACAGATACGCAGTATTTT. The encoded protein is CASSRLHGTDTQYF.

The table lists this clonotype with many counts. The rearrangement joins TRBV5-1 to TRBJ2-2; D unresolved. Germline V gene lookup returns CDR1 SGHRS and CDR2 YFSETQ. The CDR3 runs to 15 residues. Trimming took off 0 bases at V and 0 bases at J, with 6 bases between the two ends. CDR3 protein: CASSLAISNTGELFF. The CDR3 bases are TGCGCCAGCAGCTTGGCCATCTCGAACACCGGGGAGCTGTTTTTT.